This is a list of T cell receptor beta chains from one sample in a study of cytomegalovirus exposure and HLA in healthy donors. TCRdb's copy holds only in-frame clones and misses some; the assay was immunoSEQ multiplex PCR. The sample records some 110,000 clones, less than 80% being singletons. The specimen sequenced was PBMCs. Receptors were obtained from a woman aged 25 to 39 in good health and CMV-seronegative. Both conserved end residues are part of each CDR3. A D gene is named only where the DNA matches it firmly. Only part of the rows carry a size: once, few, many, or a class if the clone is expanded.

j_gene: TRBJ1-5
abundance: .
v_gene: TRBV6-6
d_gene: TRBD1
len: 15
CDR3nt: TGTGCCAGCAGGGACACCGGGACAGGGAATCAGCCCCAGCATTTT
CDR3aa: CASRDTGTGNQPQHF

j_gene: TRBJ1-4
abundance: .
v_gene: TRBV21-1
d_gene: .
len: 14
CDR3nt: TGTGCCAGCAGCAACAGGGGTCATAATGAAAAACTGTTTTTT
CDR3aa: CASSNRGHNEKLFF

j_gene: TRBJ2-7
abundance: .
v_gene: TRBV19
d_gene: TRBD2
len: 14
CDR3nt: TGTGCCAGTAGTCAACTAGCGGGCGCCTACGAGCAGTACTTC
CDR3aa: CASSQLAGAYEQYF

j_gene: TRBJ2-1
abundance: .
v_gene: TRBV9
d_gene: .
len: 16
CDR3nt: TGTGCCAGCAGCGCCCTTCCTCTAGGACTATACAATGAGCAGTTCTTC
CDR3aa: CASSALPLGLYNEQFF

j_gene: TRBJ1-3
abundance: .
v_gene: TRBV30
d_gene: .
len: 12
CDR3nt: TGTGCCGGAGACAGAACTGGAAACACCATATATTTT
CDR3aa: CAGDRTGNTIYF

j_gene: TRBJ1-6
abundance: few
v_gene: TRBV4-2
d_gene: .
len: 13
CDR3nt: TGTGCCAGCCAAGACTGGGGGGAATCACCCCTCCACTTT
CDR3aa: CASQDWGESPLHF

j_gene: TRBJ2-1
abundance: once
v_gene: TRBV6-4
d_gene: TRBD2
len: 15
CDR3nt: TGTGCCAGCAGTGGGGGGACTAGCGGGATCGATGAGCAGTTCTTC
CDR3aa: CASSGGTSGIDEQFF

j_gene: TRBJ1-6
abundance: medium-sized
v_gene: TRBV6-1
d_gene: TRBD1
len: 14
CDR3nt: TGTGCCAGCAGTCCCGGGACAGGGGGCTCACCCCTCCACTTT
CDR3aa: CASSPGTGGSPLHF

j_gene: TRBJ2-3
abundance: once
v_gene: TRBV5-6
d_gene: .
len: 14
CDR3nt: TGTGCCAGCAGCTTGGGTAGCGGTACAGATACGCAGTATTTT
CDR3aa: CASSLGSGTDTQYF

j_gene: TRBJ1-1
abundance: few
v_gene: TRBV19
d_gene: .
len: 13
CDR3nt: TGTGCCAGTATTAACCCAGGGCACACTGAAGCTTTCTTT
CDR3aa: CASINPGHTEAFF

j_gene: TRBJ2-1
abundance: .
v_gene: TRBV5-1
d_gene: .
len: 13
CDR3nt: TGCGCCAGCAGCCTTACAGACTACAATGAGCAGTTCTTC
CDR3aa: CASSLTDYNEQFF

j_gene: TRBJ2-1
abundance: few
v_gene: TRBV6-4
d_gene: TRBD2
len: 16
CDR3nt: TGTGCCAGCAGTCCATCCGGGACTAGCGGGGGTAATGAGCAGTTCTTC
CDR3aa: CASSPSGTSGGNEQFF

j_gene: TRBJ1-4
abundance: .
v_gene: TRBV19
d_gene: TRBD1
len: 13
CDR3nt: TGTGCCTCGGGACAGGGAGTTGATGAAAAACTGTTTTTT
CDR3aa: CASGQGVDEKLFF

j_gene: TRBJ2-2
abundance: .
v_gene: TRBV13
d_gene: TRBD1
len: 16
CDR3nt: TGTGCCAGCAGCTTAGCAGGGGGCAGTAACACCGGGGAGCTGTTTTTT
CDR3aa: CASSLAGGSNTGELFF

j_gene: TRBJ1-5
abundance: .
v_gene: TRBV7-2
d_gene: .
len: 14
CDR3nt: TGTGCCAGCAGCTCGACAGATAGCAATCAGCCCCAGCATTTT
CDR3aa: CASSSTDSNQPQHF

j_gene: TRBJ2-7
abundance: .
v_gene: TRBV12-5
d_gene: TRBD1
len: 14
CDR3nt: TGTGCTAGTGGGCGGGGGACAGGGATTGACGAGCAGTACTTC
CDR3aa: CASGRGTGIDEQYF

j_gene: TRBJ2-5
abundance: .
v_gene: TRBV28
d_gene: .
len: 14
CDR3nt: TGTGCCAGCAGTTTGGCCCAGTACCAAGAGACCCAGTACTTC
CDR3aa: CASSLAQYQETQYF

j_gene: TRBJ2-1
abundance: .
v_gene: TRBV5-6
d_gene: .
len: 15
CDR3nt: TGTGCCAGCAACTTGGTTCAGGGTTTGAACAATGAGCAGTTCTTC
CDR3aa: CASNLVQGLNNEQFF

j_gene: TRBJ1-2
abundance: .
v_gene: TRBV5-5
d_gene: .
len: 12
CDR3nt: TGTGCCAGCAGCGGGTGGGGCCTTGGCTACACCTTC
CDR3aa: CASSGWGLGYTF

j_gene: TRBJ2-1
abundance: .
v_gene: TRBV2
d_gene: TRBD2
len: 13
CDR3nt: TGTGCCAGCAGTGAGGTCGCGGGAGGGGAGCAGTTCTTC
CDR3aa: CASSEVAGGEQFF

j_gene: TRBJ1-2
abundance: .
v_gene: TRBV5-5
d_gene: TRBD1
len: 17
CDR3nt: TGTGCCAGCAGCTTGTCGGCAGGGGGGTCCGGGCTCTATGGCTACACCTTC
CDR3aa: CASSLSAGGSGLYGYTF

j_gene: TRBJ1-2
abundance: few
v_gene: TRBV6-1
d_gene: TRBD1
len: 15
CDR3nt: TGTGCCAGCAATCCGCCAGGGGGCGCTTTTCGAGGCTACACCTTC
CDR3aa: CASNPPGGAFRGYTF

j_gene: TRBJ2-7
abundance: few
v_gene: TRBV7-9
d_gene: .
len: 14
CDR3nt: TGTGCCAGCAGCCCGGAGGGGGGGAACTACGAGCAGTACTTC
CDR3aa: CASSPEGGNYEQYF

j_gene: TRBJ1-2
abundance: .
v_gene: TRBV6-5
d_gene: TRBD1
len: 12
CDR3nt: TGTGCCAGCAGCTTAACAGGGGTCGGCTACACCTTC
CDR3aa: CASSLTGVGYTF

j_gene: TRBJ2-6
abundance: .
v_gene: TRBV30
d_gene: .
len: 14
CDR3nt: TGTGCCCATGGGTCAGGGTTAGGGGCCAACGTCCTGGCTTTC
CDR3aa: CAHGSGLGANVLAF

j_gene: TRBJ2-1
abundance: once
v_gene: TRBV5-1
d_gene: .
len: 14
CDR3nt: TGCGCCAGCAGCTTGGGAGGGCTCGGCAATGAGCAGTTCTTC
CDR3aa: CASSLGGLGNEQFF

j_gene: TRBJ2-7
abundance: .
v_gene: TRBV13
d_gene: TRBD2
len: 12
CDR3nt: TGTGCCAGCAGCCCAGCGGGAGACGAGCAGTACTTC
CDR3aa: CASSPAGDEQYF

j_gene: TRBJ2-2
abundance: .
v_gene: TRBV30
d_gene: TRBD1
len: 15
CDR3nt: TGTGCCTGGGAACAGGGGGCGACGTCGGCCGGGGAGCTGTTTTTT
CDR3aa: CAWEQGATSAGELFF

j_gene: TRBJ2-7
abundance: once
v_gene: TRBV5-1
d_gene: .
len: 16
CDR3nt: TGCGCCAGCAGAAGTTGGCTTCGAGCGGACCACTACGAGCAGTACTTC
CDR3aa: CASRSWLRADHYEQYF

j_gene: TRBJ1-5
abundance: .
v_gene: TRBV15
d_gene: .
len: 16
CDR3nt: TGTGCCACCAGCAGAGATCTCCAGGGCTTCGAACAGCCCCAGCATTTT
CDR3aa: CATSRDLQGFEQPQHF

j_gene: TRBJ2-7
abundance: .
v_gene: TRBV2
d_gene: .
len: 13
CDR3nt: TGTGCCAGCAGAGAGCAGGGTCCCTACGAGCAGTACTTC
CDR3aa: CASREQGPYEQYF

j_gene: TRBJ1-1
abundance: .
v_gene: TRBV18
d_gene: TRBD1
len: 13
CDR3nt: TGTGCCAGCTCACCCTGGACAGGGACTGAAGCTTTCTTT
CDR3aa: CASSPWTGTEAFF

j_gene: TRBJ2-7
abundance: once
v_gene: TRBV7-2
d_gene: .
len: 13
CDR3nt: TGTGCCAGCAGTACTTTTATCTCCTACGAGCAGTACTTC
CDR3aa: CASSTFISYEQYF

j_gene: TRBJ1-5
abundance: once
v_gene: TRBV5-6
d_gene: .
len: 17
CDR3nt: TGTGCCAGCAGCTTAGCTGGACTAAGAGATAGCAATCAGCCCCAGCATTTT
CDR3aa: CASSLAGLRDSNQPQHF

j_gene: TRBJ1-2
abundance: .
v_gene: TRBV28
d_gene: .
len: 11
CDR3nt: TGTGCCAGCAGTTTTTCTGATGGCTACACCTTC
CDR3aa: CASSFSDGYTF

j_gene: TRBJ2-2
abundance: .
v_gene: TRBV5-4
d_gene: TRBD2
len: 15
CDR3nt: TGTGCCAGCAGCCCCGGGACTAGCTTGTCCGGGGAGCTGTTTTTT
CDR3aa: CASSPGTSLSGELFF

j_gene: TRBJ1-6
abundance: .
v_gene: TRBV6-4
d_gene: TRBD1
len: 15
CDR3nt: TGTGCCAGAAGCACTGGACAGGGACTATGTTCACCCCTCCACTTT
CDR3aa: CARSTGQGLCSPLHF

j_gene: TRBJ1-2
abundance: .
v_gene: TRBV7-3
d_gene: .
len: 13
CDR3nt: TGTGCCAGCAGCCGGAACAGGGAAGGTGGCTACACCTTC
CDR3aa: CASSRNREGGYTF

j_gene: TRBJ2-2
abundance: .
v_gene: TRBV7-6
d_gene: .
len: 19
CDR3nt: TGTGCCAGCAGCCGGACAGCGCTGACTTCTAGCGGTTACACCGGGGAGCTGTTTTTT
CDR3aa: CASSRTALTSSGYTGELFF